A selection of T cell receptor beta chains follows, all from one sample in a study of shared clonotypes between healthy human individuals. The protocol was immunoSEQ multiplex PCR, while the TCRdb copy is restricted to in-frame clones and leaves out a portion. The table lists 760,000 or so clones, around 96% of them singletons, with approximately 0.2% in the top ten. The sequenced sample was naive CD8+ T cells sorted from blood. The receptors stem from a man under 40 in good health. Both conserved end residues are part of each CDR3. The D gene is left open where the match is weak. Not every row has a clone size; where given, it reads once, few, many or a size class.

v_gene	j_gene	abundance	d_gene	CDR3nt	CDR3aa
TRBV7-7	TRBJ2-3	NA	NA	TGTGCCAGCAGCCCCCTTCTCACAGATACGCAGTATTTT	CASSPLLTDTQYF
TRBV11-2	TRBJ2-7	NA	TRBD1	TGTGCCAGCAGCTTAGGACAGGGAGCCTACGAGCAGTACTTC	CASSLGQGAYEQYF
TRBV5-6	TRBJ2-7	NA	NA	TGTGCCAGTATTTATGGATCCGAGCAGTACTTC	CASIYGSEQYF
TRBV29-1	TRBJ2-1	NA	TRBD1	TGCAGCGTTGAAGACCGGCAGGGGGCGGTGTATGAGCAGTTCTTC	CSVEDRQGAVYEQFF
TRBV28	TRBJ1-5	NA	NA	TGTGCCAGCAGTTTTCCACAGGGTCCTGGTAGTCAGCCCCAGCATTTT	CASSFPQGPGSQPQHF
TRBV9	TRBJ2-3	NA	NA	TGTGCCAGCAGCGTAGCGGGGAGCACAGATACGCAGTATTTT	CASSVAGSTDTQYF
TRBV19	TRBJ1-1	NA	NA	TGTGCCAGTAGTATAGCAGCTAACACTGAAGCTTTCTTT	CASSIAANTEAFF
TRBV29-1	TRBJ2-1	NA	TRBD2	TGCAGCGTCCGGACTAGCGGGAGGGCCGATGAGCAGTTCTTC	CSVRTSGRADEQFF
TRBV2	TRBJ2-7	NA	TRBD1	TGTGCCAGCAGGAAGACAGGGGATGATTTGCCGAGGTCCTTC	CASRKTGDDLPRSF
TRBV18	TRBJ2-3	once	NA	TGTGCCAGCTCACCATTTGCTAGCAAATCCACAGATACGCAGTATTTT	CASSPFASKSTDTQYF
TRBV7-9	TRBJ1-3	once	NA	TGTGCCAGCAGCGGCTCCCGGACAACAGGGCACCCCGGAAACACCATATATTTT	CASSGSRTTGHPGNTIYF
TRBV6-6	TRBJ1-1	NA	NA	TGTGCCAGCAGTTACCACTTCGACAGGTACACTGAAGCTTTCTTT	CASSYHFDRYTEAFF
TRBV1	TRBJ2-3	NA	NA	TGCACCAGCAGCCACTCGTCCCGCAAAACAGATACGCAGTATTTT	CTSSHSSRKTDTQYF
TRBV10-2	TRBJ2-3	NA	TRBD2	TGCGCCAGCAGTGAGTCGGTTCCGGGAGGCGGGGACACAGATACGCAGTATTTT	CASSESVPGGGDTDTQYF
TRBV29-1	TRBJ2-1	NA	NA	TGCAGCGTTGTTTTACGGGATAATCCGGGGTACAATGAGCAGTTCTTC	CSVVLRDNPGYNEQFF
TRBV9	TRBJ1-2	once	NA	TGTGCCAGCAGCGTCGAGACAGGACTGGTCTATGGCTACACCTTC	CASSVETGLVYGYTF
TRBV4-3	TRBJ2-1	NA	TRBD2	TGCGCCAGCAGCCAAGATCTGACTAGCGGGGACAATGAGCAGTTCTTC	CASSQDLTSGDNEQFF
TRBV7-9	TRBJ2-2	NA	NA	TGTGCCAGCAGCACGAGACAGTCCGGGGAGCTGTTTTTT	CASSTRQSGELFF
TRBV25-1	TRBJ2-7	NA	NA	TGTGCCAGCAGTGTTTCATACGAGCAGTACTTC	CASSVSYEQYF
TRBV5-6	TRBJ1-2	NA	NA	TGTGCCAGCAGCTCCGGAATTGCCTATGGCTACACCTTC	CASSSGIAYGYTF
TRBV4-1	TRBJ2-3	NA	TRBD2	TGCGCCAGCAGCCTTAGACTAGCGGGAGACCTCACAGATACGCAGTATTTT	CASSLRLAGDLTDTQYF
TRBV7-2	TRBJ2-5	NA	NA	TGTGCCAGCAGCCAACCACCCGAAGAGACCCAGTACTTC	CASSQPPEETQYF
TRBV29-1	TRBJ2-7	NA	NA	TGCAGCGTTGAAGAAACTACCTACGAGCAGTACTTC	CSVEETTYEQYF
TRBV7-9	TRBJ2-7	once	TRBD2	TGTGCCAGCAGCACTAGCGGGAGGAGCCACGAGCAGTACTTC	CASSTSGRSHEQYF
TRBV11-2	TRBJ2-1	NA	NA	TGTGCCAGCAGCTTTGAGGGGAGCAATGAGCAGTTCTTC	CASSFEGSNEQFF
TRBV7-9	TRBJ2-7	NA	TRBD2	TGTGCCAGCAGCCAAGGGGTTTGGCTAGCGGGAGGAAGGGTGGACGAGCAGTACTTC	CASSQGVWLAGGRVDEQYF
TRBV7-8	TRBJ2-3	NA	TRBD1	TGTGCCAGCAGCCTGGGACAGGCGGCAGATACGCAGTATTTT	CASSLGQAADTQYF
TRBV6-5	TRBJ2-7	NA	NA	TGTGCCAGCAGTTACTCGACTAGCTACGAGCAGTACTTC	CASSYSTSYEQYF
TRBV18	TRBJ2-7	NA	TRBD1	TGTGCCAGCTCACCACGGACCGGGACAGGGGTTTACGAGCAGTACTTC	CASSPRTGTGVYEQYF
TRBV7-2	TRBJ2-2	NA	NA	TGTGCCAGCAGCTTCGACAGACTGAACACCGGGGAGCTGTTTTTT	CASSFDRLNTGELFF
TRBV7-9	TRBJ2-7	NA	TRBD2	TGTGCCAGCAGCGGTTCTAGCGGGAACTACGAGCAGTACTTC	CASSGSSGNYEQYF
TRBV5-4	TRBJ2-7	NA	NA	TGTGCCAGCAGCTTGGACCCCCCGGACGAGCAGTACTTC	CASSLDPPDEQYF
TRBV14	TRBJ2-1	NA	TRBD2	TGTGCCAGCAGCCAAGGGTTCTGGGAGGGCCCCTACAATGAGCAGTTCTTC	CASSQGFWEGPYNEQFF
TRBV5-4	TRBJ1-3	NA	TRBD1	TGTGCCAGCAGCCCCGGGACAGCCTCTGGAAACACCATATATTTT	CASSPGTASGNTIYF
TRBV13	TRBJ1-2	NA	NA	TGTGCCAGCAGCCAACAGATAAAGAATGGCTACACCTTC	CASSQQIKNGYTF
TRBV27	TRBJ2-7	NA	TRBD2	TGTGCCAGCAGTCCAGCGGGAGCTCACGAGCAGTACTTC	CASSPAGAHEQYF
TRBV9	TRBJ2-7	NA	TRBD2	TGTGCCAGCAGCGTAGGAGCGGGAGGGGTCGAGCAGTACTTC	CASSVGAGGVEQYF
TRBV6-5	TRBJ1-4	NA	NA	TGTGCCAGCAGTACGACAGGATCAAATGAAAAACTGTTTTTT	CASSTTGSNEKLFF
TRBV4-2	TRBJ2-7	once	NA	TGTGCCAGCAGCCACCGAGCCTACGAGCAGTACTTC	CASSHRAYEQYF
TRBV9	TRBJ2-7	once	NA	TGTGCCAGCAGCGTAGACGGGACACCATCCTACGAGCAGTACTTC	CASSVDGTPSYEQYF
TRBV4-3	TRBJ1-1	NA	NA	TGCGCCAGCAGCCAAGATCTAATGGGTACTGAAGCTTTCTTT	CASSQDLMGTEAFF